Presented here are 26 T cell receptor beta chains from one specimen sequenced in a study of T cell repertoires in cytomegalovirus infection. Their cognate antigens are unknown. MiXCR was run by TCRdb on the reads, yielding one entry per CDR3 protein. The profile shows roughly 920,000 distinct CDR3 sequences, roughly 31% of them singletons. The sequenced sample was cultured CD8+ T cells from PBMCs, obtained from culture after CMV antigen stimulation. The receptors stem from a human donor in good health (CMV status not recorded). Some clones in this sample may be carry-over from other donors' samples.

This clonotype was seen only once. V gene TRBV20-1 combines with J gene TRBJ2-1; 10 bases are shared with TRBD2. Germline CDR1 is DFQATT and CDR2 is SNEGSKA (reference sequence). This CDR3 contains 17 residues. The V and J ends lost 0 bases and 0 bases, in that order; junction bases with no gene match: 5. The DNA for the CDR3 is TGCAGTGCTAGAGATAGACTAGCGGGCTACTCCTACAATGAGCAGTTCTTC. It encodes CSARDRLAGYSYNEQFF.

V and J are TRBV7-9 and TRBJ1-1; D remains unclear. Germline CDR1 reads SEHNR; CDR2 reads FQNEAQ (reference sequence). With 1 base removed from V and 1 base from J, the gap between germline ends came to 13 bases. The length of the CDR3 is 16 residues. Here the CDR3 DNA reads TGTGCCAGCAGCTTAGAAAGGAGGAGTTCGAACACTGAAGCTTTCTTT. Protein product: CASSLERRSSNTEAFF.

The V call is TRBV27, the J call TRBJ2-1; TRBD1 aligns across 8 bases. V shed 6 bases and J 6 bases; nucleotides not matched to a gene: 7. The V gene's germline CDR1 is MNHEY and CDR2 SMNVEV (reference sequence). The CDR3 is 14 residues long. CDR3 sequence (DNA): TGTGCCAGCAGGTCAATACAGGGGGTCAATGAGCAGTTCTTC. Protein sequence: CASRSIQGVNEQFF.

J is TRBJ2-2 and V is TRBV7-6, with D possibly being TRBD1 (5 bases). V gave up 2 bases and J gave up 2 bases, with 18 bases separating them. The CDR3 loop spans 18 amino acids. In germline, CDR1 is SGHVS, CDR2 FNYEAQ. DNA of the CDR3: TGTGCCAGCAGCTTAACCCTAGACGGTCAGGGAAACACCGGGGAGCTGTTTTTT. It is translated as CASSLTLDGQGNTGELFF. Combining the CDR3 with reference TRBV7-6 and TRBJ2-2 gives the whole variable domain GAGVSQSPRYKVTKRGQDVALRCDPISGHVSLYWYRQALGQGPEFLTYFNYEAQQDKSGLPNDRFSAERPEGSISTLTIQRTEQRDSAMYRCASSLTLDGQGNTGELFFGEGSRLTVL.

CDR3 loop: CATSRDRRGAYGYTF. The CDR3 bases are TGTGCCACCAGCAGAGATCGGCGGGGAGCCTATGGCTACACCTTC. V usage is TRBV15 and J usage is TRBJ1-2, with D hard to call. The CDR3 is 15 residues long. Deletions cut 0 bases from V and 4 bases from J, with 12 bases between. Germline V gene lookup returns CDR1 LNHNV and CDR2 YYDKDF (reference sequence).

This clonotype was found many times. V usage is TRBV6-1 and J usage is TRBJ2-7; no reliable D call. There are 12 residues in the CDR3. Germline loops: CDR1 MNHNS, CDR2 SASEGT. V lost 0 bases and J 6 bases, leaving 6 bases between the germline ends. The CDR3 DNA is TGTGCCAGCAGTGAAGCGCTTTTCGAGCAGTACTTC. Translation: CASSEALFEQYF.

Only one count was recorded for this clonotype. A read error may produce the germline difference seen at one junction end. The rearrangement joins TRBV7-9 to TRBJ1-5, with D perhaps TRBD1 (5 bases). The CDR3 length is 17 residues. Germline V CDR1 and CDR2: SEHNR, FQNEAQ (reference sequence). CDR3 sequence reads: CASSPWGVRVSNLPQHF. The CDR3 nucleotides read TGTGCCAGCAGCCCATGGGGGGTGCGGGTTAGCAATCTGCCCCAGCATTTT.

This chain joins TRBV18 and TRBJ2-1, with 10 nucleotides matching TRBD1. CDR3 size: 16 residues. The germline V gene has CDR1 KGHSH and CDR2 LQKENI. The V and J ends lost 5 bases and 2 bases, in that order; junction bases with no gene match: 6. The CDR3 protein is CASSATGGETYNEQFF. CDR3 bases: TGTGCCAGCTCAGCGACAGGGGGCGAAACCTACAATGAGCAGTTCTTC.

The chain is built from TRBV7-6 and TRBJ2-7; D ambiguous. This CDR3 contains 14 residues. The V and J ends lost 1 base and 2 bases respectively, with 9 bases between them. Germline loops: CDR1 SGHVS, CDR2 FNYEAQ. The CDR3 region is CASSLGAITYEQYF. The CDR3 DNA sequence: TGTGCCAGCAGCTTAGGTGCCATTACCTACGAGCAGTACTTC.

In this sample, this clonotype turned up a few times. The chain has TRBV4-1 and TRBJ2-7, with D perhaps TRBD1 (5 bases). Germline V gene lookup returns CDR1 MGHRA and CDR2 YSYEKL. Trimming shortened V by 0 bases and J by 4 bases, and 13 bases separated the two germline ends. The CDR3 sequence is 15 residues long. The CDR3 is CASSQEDSPNYEQYV. The DNA for the CDR3 is TGCGCCAGCAGCCAAGAAGACAGTCCGAATTACGAGCAGTACGTC.

This clonotype occurred a few times. The CDR3 DNA reads as TGTGCCAGCAGCTTCTCAGTTACCAATGAGCAGTTCTTC. This sequence encodes CASSFSVTNEQFF. The chain employs TRBV7-9 and TRBJ2-1; D is ambiguous. The CDR3 totals 13 residues. The V end was cut by 3 bases, the J end by 6 bases, with 9 bases between. CDR1 and CDR2 from the germline V gene are SEHNR and FQNEAQ (reference sequence).

This clonotype occurred a few times. V is TRBV20-1 and J is TRBJ2-7; TRBD1 agrees at 7 bases. Per germline, CDR1 DFQATT and CDR2 SNEGSKA (reference sequence). J lost 3 bases, V lost 2 bases, and 10 bases had no gene match. The CDR3 covers 15 residues. DNA for the CDR3: TGCAGTGCTAGACAGACAGGGAATACGTTCTACGAGCAGTACGTC. This gives the protein CSARQTGNTFYEQYV.

The sample holds many counts of this clonotype. The chain carries TRBV7-6 and TRBJ2-1, with 10 nucleotides matching TRBD1. The germline gives CDR1 SGHVS, CDR2 FNYEAQ. The CDR3 totals 14 residues. V lost 4 bases and J lost 9; bases outside the gene matches: 6. The CDR3 DNA is TGTGCCAGCAGCTACGGGACAGGGGCCCCTGAGCAGTTCTTC. Encoded protein: CASSYGTGAPEQFF.

J is TRBJ1-1 and V is TRBV27; 9 bases align to TRBD1. Germline-derived CDR1 and CDR2 are MNHEY and SMNVEV (reference sequence). After removal of 7 bases from V and 6 bases from J, the junction contained 6 bases not matched to a gene. This CDR3 is built from 13 residues. The DNA for the CDR3 is TGTGCCAGCAAGAGACAGGGGGTATCTGAAGCTTTCTTT. Protein product: CASKRQGVSEAFF.

The J gene is TRBJ2-5, the V gene TRBV29-1; the D is unclear. The CDR3 has 16 residues. Germline CDR1 reads SQVTM; CDR2 reads ANQGSEA. Deletions cut 3 bases from V and 2 bases from J, with 19 bases between. The DNA for the CDR3 is TGCAGCGTTGAGACCCCGATGGCAGTTCGGCAAGAGACCCAGTACTTC. Amino acid sequence: CSVETPMAVRQETQYF.

This clonotype has just a few counts. The J gene is TRBJ1-5, the V gene TRBV4-1; 7 bases fit TRBD1. CDR3 size: 18 residues. Per germline, CDR1 MGHRA and CDR2 YSYEKL. V trimming: 0 bases; J trimming: 0 bases; junction bases outside the gene matches: 8. The CDR3 spells CASSQDPGTEYSNQPQHF. The CDR3 nucleotides are TGCGCCAGCAGCCAAGACCCCGGGACAGAGTATAGCAATCAGCCCCAGCATTTT.

Notes on this clonotype: An end of the junction does not agree with germline; a read error may underlie this. The J gene is TRBJ2-3, the V gene TRBV4-2; D is ambiguous. Germline V gene data show CDR1 as LGHNA and CDR2 as YNFKEQ. The length of the CDR3 is 15 residues. In DNA form, the CDR3 reads TGTGCCAACAGCTTTAGGCTACAAAGCACAGATACGCAGTATTTT. Residues: CANSFRLQSTDTQYF.

Ten or more counts support this clonotype. CDR3 protein: CASSLKGDGSNQPQHF. As DNA, the CDR3 is TGTGCCAGCAGCTTAAAGGGGGATGGAAGCAATCAGCCCCAGCATTTT. V and J are TRBV7-9 and TRBJ1-5; possibly TRBD1 for D (6 bases). The CDR3 length is 16 residues. Trimming pared 2 bases from V and 1 base from J, leaving 12 bases between. Germline-derived CDR1 and CDR2 are SEHNR and FQNEAQ (reference sequence).

This sequence joins TRBV24-1 and TRBJ1-1; D uncertain. Trimming pared 6 bases from V and 8 bases from J, leaving 15 bases between. The CDR3 has 13 amino acids. Germline-derived CDR1 and CDR2 are KGHDR and SFDVKD. The CDR3 region has the DNA TGTGCCACCAGTCAGACTGCCCAGGACGAAGCTTTCTTT. Its translation: CATSQTAQDEAFF.

The chain has TRBV7-8 and TRBJ2-2, with D maybe TRBD2 (6 bases). The CDR3 spans 15 residues. V lost 5 bases, J lost 6 bases, and 16 bases lay in between. Germline assignment: CDR1 SGHVS and CDR2 FQNEAQ. Here the CDR3 reads CASSPRLAGSGELFF. Here the CDR3 DNA reads TGTGCCAGCAGCCCTAGGTTGGCGGGGTCCGGGGAGCTGTTTTTT.

This clonotype was observed at least ten times. The chain has TRBV28 and TRBJ2-3, with TRBD2 identical over 7 bases. J was trimmed by 4 bases and V by 7 bases; bases with no gene match: 8. Germline V lookup: CDR1 MDHEN, CDR2 SYDVKM. This CDR3 is 14 amino acids long. The CDR3 region is CASIGGGGADTQYF. The CDR3 DNA is TGTGCCAGCATAGGTGGCGGGGGAGCAGATACGCAGTATTTT.

In regard to this clonotype: The germline gene is not matched at one end of the junction; a read error may be the cause. This rearrangement joins TRBV27 to TRBJ2-7; the D gene could be TRBD1 or TRBD2 (5 bases each). CDR1 and CDR2 from the germline V gene are MNHEY and SMNVEV (reference sequence). The CDR3 is 14 residues long. The CDR3 bases are TGTGCCAGCAGTCCTCAAGGGACCTTCTACGAGCGGTACTTC. It codes for CASSPQGTFYERYF.

This clonotype turned up a few times. The chain uses TRBV2 and TRBJ2-3; the match to TRBD2 covers 8 bases. The V gene end was trimmed by 5 bases and the J gene end by 2 bases; junction bases not matched to a gene: 9. This CDR3 comprises 16 residues. Germline-derived CDR1 and CDR2 are SNHLY and FYNNEI. CDR3 bases: TGTGCCAGCAGTTTGATACTAGCGGAGTACACAGATACGCAGTATTTT. Protein product: CASSLILAEYTDTQYF.

This clonotype has a handful of counts. The chain combines TRBV12-3 or TRBV12-4 with TRBJ1-3, with TRBD1 as a possible D gene (5 bases). The CDR3 loop spans 13 amino acids. The V and J ends lost 5 bases and 11 bases respectively, with 16 bases between them. The CDR3 is CASSPSAGLAIYF. CDR3 nucleotide sequence: TGTGCCAGCAGTCCCTCGGCGGGACTAGCCATATATTTT.

CDR3 amino acids: CASSQERAGGNQPQHF. CDR3 sequence (DNA): TGCGCCAGCAGCCAAGAAAGGGCAGGGGGTAATCAGCCCCAGCATTTT. The chain links TRBV4-1 to TRBJ1-5; 7 nucleotides agree with TRBD1. Germline V lookup: CDR1 MGHRA, CDR2 YSYEKL. Germline trimming cut 0 bases from V and 4 bases from J; bases unmatched to any gene: 6. This CDR3 region has 16 residues.

This clonotype came up many times. The gene calls are TRBV7-2 and TRBJ2-2; 9 nucleotides match TRBD2. Germline V gene lookup returns CDR1 SGHTA and CDR2 FQGNSA. V lost 5 bases, J lost 3 bases, and 10 bases stayed unmatched. This CDR3 is 17 amino acids long. CDR3 region: CASSGGERGAYTGELFF. The CDR3 DNA reads TGTGCCAGCAGCGGAGGGGAGCGGGGGGCCTACACCGGGGAGCTGTTTTTT.